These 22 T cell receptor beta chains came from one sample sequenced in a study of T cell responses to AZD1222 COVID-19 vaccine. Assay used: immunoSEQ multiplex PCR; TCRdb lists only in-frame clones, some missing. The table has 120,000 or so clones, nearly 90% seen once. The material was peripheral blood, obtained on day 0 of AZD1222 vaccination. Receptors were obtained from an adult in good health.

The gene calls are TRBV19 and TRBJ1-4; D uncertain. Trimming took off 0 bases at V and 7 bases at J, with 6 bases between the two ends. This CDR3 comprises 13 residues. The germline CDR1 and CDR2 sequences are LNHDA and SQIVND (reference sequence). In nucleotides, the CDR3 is TGTGCCAGTAGTATAGACAGGAGTGAAAAACTGTTTTTT. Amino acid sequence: CASSIDRSEKLFF.

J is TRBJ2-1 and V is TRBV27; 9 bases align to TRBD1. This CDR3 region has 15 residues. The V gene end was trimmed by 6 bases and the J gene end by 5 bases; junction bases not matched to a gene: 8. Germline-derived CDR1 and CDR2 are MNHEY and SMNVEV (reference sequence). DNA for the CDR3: TGTGCCAGCAGGCCGCCCTGGACAGGGGACAATGAGCAGTTCTTC. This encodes CASRPPWTGDNEQFF.

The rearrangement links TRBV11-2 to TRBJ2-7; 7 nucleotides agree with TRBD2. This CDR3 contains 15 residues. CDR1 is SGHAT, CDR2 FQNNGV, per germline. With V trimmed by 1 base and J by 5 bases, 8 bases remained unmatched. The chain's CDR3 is CASSLGTRTSNEQYF. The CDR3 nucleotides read TGTGCCAGCAGCTTAGGTACACGGACTAGTAACGAGCAGTACTTC.

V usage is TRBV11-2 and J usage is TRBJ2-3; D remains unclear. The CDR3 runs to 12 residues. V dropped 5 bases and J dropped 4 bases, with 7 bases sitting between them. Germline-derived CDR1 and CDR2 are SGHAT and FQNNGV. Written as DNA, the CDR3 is TGTGCCAGCAGCCTATCATCAGATACGCAGTATTTT. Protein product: CASSLSSDTQYF.

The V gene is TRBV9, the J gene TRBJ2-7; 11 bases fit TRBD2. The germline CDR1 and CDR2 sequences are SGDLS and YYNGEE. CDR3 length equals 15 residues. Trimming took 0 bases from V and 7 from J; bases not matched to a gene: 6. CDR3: CASSVELAGVQEQYF. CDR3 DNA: TGTGCCAGCAGCGTAGAACTAGCGGGAGTTCAAGAGCAGTACTTC.

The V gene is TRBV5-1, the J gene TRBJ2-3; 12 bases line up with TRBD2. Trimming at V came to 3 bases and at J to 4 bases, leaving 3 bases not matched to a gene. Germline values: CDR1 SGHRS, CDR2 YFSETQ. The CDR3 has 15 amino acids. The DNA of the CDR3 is TGCGCCAGCAGCTCGACTAGCGGGGGAGCAGATACGCAGTATTTT. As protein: CASSSTSGGADTQYF.

The CDR3 coding sequence is TGTGCCAGCAGCCCGCATTCGAGGGCCGCTAACTATGGCTACACCTTC. Protein sequence: CASSPHSRAANYGYTF. V usage is TRBV7-9 and J usage is TRBJ1-2; no reliable D call. Germline CDR1 SEHNR, CDR2 FQNEAQ (reference sequence). Trimming stripped 5 bases from V and 0 bases from J, with 16 bases between. This CDR3 is 16 amino acids long.

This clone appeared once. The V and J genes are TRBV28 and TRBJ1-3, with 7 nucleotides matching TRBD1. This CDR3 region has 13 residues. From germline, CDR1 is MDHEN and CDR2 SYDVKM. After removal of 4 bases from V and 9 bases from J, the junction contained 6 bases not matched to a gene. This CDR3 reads CASSYASGGTIYF. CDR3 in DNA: TGTGCCAGCAGTTATGCCTCAGGGGGCACCATATATTTT.

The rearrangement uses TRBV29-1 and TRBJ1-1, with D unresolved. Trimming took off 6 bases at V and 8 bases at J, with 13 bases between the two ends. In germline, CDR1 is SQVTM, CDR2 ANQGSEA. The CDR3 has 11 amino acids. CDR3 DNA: TGCAGCGTATACGTGGGCAGAGAAGCTTTCTTT. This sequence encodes CSVYVGREAFF.

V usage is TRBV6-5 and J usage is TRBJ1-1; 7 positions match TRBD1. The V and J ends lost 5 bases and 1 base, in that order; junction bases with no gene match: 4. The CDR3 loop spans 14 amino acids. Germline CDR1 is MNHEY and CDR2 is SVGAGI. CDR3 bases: TGTGCCAGCAGTCCCGGGACAGCGAACACTGAAGCTTTCTTT. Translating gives CASSPGTANTEAFF.

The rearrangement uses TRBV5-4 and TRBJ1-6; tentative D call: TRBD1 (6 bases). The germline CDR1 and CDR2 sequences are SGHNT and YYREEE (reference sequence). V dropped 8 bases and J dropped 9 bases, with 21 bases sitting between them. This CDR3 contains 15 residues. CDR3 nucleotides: TGTGCCAGTGGGGTGGGGGCGGCTCTTAGTTCACCCCTCCACTTT. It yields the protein CASGVGAALSSPLHF.

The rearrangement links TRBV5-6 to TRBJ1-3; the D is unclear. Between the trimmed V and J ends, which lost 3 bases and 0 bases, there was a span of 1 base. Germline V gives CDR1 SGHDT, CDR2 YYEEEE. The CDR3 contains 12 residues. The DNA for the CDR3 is TGTGCCAGCAGCTACTCTGGAAACACCATATATTTT. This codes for CASSYSGNTIYF.

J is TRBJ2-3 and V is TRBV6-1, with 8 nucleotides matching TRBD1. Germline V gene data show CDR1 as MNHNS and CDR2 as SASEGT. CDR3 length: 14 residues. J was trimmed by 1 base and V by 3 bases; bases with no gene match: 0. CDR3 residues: CASSEGQGTDTQYF. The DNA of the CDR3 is TGTGCCAGCAGTGAGGGACAGGGCACAGATACGCAGTATTTT.

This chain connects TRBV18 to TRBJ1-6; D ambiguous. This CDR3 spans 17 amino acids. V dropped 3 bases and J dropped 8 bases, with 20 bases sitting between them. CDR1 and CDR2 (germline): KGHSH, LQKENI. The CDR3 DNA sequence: TGTGCCAGCTCACCCGGGGTCCGCACGACACAGTATTCACCCCTCCACTTT. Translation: CASSPGVRTTQYSPLHF.

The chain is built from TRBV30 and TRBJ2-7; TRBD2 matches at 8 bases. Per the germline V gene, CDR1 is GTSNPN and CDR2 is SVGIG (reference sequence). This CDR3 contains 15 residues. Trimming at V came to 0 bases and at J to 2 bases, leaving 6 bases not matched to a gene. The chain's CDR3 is CAWSVQAGAPYEQYF. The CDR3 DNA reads TGTGCCTGGAGTGTACAAGCGGGGGCACCCTACGAGCAGTACTTC.

CDR3: CASSHPSGSTDTQYF. The CDR3 bases are TGTGCCAGCAGCCACCCTAGCGGTAGCACAGATACGCAGTATTTT. The chain has TRBV11-2 and TRBJ2-3; TRBD2 aligns across 7 bases. The ends lost 5 bases at V and 0 bases at J; junction bases unmatched: 5. CDR3 length equals 15 residues. Germline CDR1 and CDR2: SGHAT and FQNNGV. Based on the CDR3 plus reference TRBV11-2 and TRBJ2-3, the full variable domain is EAGVAQSPRYKIIEKRQSVAFWCNPISGHATLYWYQQILGQGPKLLIQFQNNGVVDDSQLPKDRFSAERLKGVDSTLKIQPAKLEDSAVYLCASSHPSGSTDTQYFGPGTRLTVL.

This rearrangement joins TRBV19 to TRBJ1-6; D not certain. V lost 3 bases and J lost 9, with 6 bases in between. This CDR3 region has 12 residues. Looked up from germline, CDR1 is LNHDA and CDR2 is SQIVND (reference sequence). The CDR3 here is CASSIGASPLHF. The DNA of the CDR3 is TGTGCCAGTAGTATTGGAGCTTCACCCCTCCACTTT.

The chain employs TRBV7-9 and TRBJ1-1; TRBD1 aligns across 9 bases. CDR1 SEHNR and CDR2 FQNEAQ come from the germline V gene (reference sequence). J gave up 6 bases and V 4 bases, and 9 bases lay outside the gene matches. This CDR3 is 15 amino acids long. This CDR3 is CASSWSGTGPAEAFF. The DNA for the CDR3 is TGTGCCAGCAGCTGGAGCGGGACAGGGCCCGCTGAAGCTTTCTTT.

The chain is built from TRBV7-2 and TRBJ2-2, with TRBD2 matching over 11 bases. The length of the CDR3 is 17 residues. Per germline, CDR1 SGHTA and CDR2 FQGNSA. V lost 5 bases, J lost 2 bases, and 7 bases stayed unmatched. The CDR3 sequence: CASSPTLAGVNTGELFF. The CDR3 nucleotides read TGTGCCAGCAGCCCGACACTAGCGGGGGTTAACACCGGGGAGCTGTTTTTT. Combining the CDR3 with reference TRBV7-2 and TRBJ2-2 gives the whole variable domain GAGVSQSPSNKVTEKGKDVELRCDPISGHTALYWYRQSLGQGLEFLIYFQGNSAPDKSGLPSDRFSAERTGGSVSTLTIQRTQQEDSAVYLCASSPTLAGVNTGELFFGEGSRLTVL.

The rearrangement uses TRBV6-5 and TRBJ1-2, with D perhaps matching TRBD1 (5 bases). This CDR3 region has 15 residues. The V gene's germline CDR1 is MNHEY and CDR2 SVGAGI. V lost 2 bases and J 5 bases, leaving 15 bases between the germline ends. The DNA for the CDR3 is TGTGCCAGCAGTTACACCGCCGGTGGGACGTATGGCTACACCTTC. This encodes CASSYTAGGTYGYTF.

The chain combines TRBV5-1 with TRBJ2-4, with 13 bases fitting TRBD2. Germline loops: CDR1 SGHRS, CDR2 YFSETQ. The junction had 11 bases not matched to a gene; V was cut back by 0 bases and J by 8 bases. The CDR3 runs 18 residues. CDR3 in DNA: TGCGCCAGCAGCTTGGGTCGGCGGACTAGCGGGAGCTCAGACATTCAGTACTTC. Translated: CASSLGRRTSGSSDIQYF. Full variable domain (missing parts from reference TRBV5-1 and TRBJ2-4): KAGVTQTPRYLIKTRGQQVTLSCSPISGHRSVSWYQQTPGQGLQFLFEYFSETQRNKGNFPGRFSGRQFSNSRSEMNVSTLELGDSALYLCASSLGRRTSGSSDIQYFGAGTRLSVL.

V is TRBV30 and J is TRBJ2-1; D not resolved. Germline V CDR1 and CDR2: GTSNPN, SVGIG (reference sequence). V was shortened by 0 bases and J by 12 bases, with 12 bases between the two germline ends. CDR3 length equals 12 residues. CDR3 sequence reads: CAWSVLLGRQFF. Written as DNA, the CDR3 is TGTGCCTGGAGTGTACTTCTTGGGCGGCAGTTCTTC.